Presented here are 6 T cell receptor beta chains from one specimen sequenced in a study of radiotherapy plus CTLA-4 blockade in lung cancer. The method was immunoSEQ multiplex PCR; TCRdb's version includes in-frame clones alone and lacks a portion of them. The sample holds tens of thousands of clones, around 82% seen once. This specimen was peripheral blood, taken from a patient treated with radiotherapy plus ipilimumab. The receptors derive from a human donor with non-small cell lung cancer who had stable disease on radiotherapy plus ipilimumab.

Concerning this clone: At one boundary the junction diverges from the germline segment, which might be a read error. This chain connects TRBV7-2 to TRBJ2-5, with TRBD2 matching 9 bases. The CDR3 length is 17 residues. CDR1 SGHTA and CDR2 FQGNSA come from the germline V gene. CDR3 DNA sequence: TGTGCCAGCAGCCTAGCCCGTCTAGCGGGACCCGGAGGGACCCAGTACTTC. Encoded protein: CASSLARLAGPGGTQYF.

This clone was detected only once. The rearrangement links TRBV6-1 to TRBJ2-3; D might be TRBD1 (5 bases). The germline V gene encodes CDR1 MNHNS and CDR2 SASEGT. This CDR3 has 14 residues. V gave up 3 bases and J gave up 4 bases, with 11 bases separating them. CDR3 bases: TGTGCCAGCAGTGAGGTGTGGGGCTCAGATACGCAGTATTTT. Its translation is CASSEVWGSDTQYF.

As to this clone: The junction departs from the called germline gene at one end, perhaps through a read error. The V gene is TRBV5-1, the J gene TRBJ2-3, with 9 bases matching TRBD2. CDR3 size: 14 residues. Germline CDR1 is SGHRS and CDR2 is YFSETQ. The DNA of the CDR3 is TGCGCCCGCAGCTCGGCGGGGGGGGCAGATACGCAGTATTTT. Residues: CARSSAGGADTQYF.

Turning to this clone: The same CDR3 can be traced to other DNA sequences in this sample. The chain couples TRBV18 to TRBJ1-2, with D possibly TRBD1 on 6 matching bases. CDR3 length: 14 amino acids. V was trimmed by 3 bases and J by 8 bases, leaving 16 bases between them. Looked up from germline, CDR1 is KGHSH and CDR2 is LQKENI. CDR3 amino acids: CASSPDGGAEGYTF. The CDR3 DNA reads TGTGCCAGCTCACCTGACGGGGGCGCGGAGGGCTACACCTTC.

This chain joins TRBV7-3 and TRBJ1-1; D possibly corresponds to TRBD1 (5 bases). This CDR3 has 15 residues. V lost 5 bases and J 5 bases, leaving 18 bases between the germline ends. Looked up from germline, CDR1 is SGHTA and CDR2 is FQGTGA. The CDR3 reads CASSPSGSMGTEAFF. The CDR3 bases are TGTGCCAGCAGCCCGTCAGGGTCTATGGGAACTGAAGCTTTCTTT.

The V gene is TRBV18, the J gene TRBJ2-2; D is ambiguous. Germline V gene lookup returns CDR1 KGHSH and CDR2 LQKENI. V lost 4 bases and J lost 0, with 6 bases in between. This CDR3 region has 14 residues. In DNA, the CDR3 is TGTGCCAGCTCACTCGACGCGAACACCGGGGAGCTGTTTTTT. This translates into CASSLDANTGELFF.